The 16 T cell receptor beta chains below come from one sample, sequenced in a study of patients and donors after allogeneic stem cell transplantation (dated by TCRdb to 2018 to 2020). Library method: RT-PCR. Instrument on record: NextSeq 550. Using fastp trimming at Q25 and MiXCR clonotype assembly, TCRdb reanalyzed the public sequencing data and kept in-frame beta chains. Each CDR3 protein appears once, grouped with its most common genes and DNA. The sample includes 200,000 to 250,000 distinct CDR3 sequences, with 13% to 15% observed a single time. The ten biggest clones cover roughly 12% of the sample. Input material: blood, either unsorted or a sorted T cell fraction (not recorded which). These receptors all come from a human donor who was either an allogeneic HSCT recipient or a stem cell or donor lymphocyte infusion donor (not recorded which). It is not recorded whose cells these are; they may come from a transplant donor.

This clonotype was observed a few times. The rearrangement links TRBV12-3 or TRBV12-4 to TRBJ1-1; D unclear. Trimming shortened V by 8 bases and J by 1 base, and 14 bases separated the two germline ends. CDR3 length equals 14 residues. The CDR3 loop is CASANTAGNTEAFF. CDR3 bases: TGTGCCAGCGCAAACACGGCGGGGAACACTGAAGCTTTCTTT.

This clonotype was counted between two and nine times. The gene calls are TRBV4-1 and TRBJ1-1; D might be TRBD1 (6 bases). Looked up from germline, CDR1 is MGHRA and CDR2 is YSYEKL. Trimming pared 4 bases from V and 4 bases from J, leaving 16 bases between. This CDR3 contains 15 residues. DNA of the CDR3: TGCGCCAGCAGCCTGACAGGTCTTTTAACCACTGAAGCTTTCTTT. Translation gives CASSLTGLLTTEAFF.

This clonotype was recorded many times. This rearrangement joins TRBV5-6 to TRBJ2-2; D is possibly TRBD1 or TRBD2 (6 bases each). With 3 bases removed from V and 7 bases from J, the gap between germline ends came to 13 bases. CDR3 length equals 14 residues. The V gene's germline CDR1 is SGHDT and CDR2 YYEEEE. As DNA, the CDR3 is TGTGCCAGCAGCTCGCAGGGGAGGATCGGGGAGCTGTTTTTT. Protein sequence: CASSSQGRIGELFF.

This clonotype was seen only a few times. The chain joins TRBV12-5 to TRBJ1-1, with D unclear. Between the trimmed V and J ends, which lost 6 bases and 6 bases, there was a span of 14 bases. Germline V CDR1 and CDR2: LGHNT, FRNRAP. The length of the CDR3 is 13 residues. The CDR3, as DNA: TGTGCTAGTGGCCAATACCGGGCCTCTGAAGCTTTCTTT. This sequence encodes CASGQYRASEAFF.

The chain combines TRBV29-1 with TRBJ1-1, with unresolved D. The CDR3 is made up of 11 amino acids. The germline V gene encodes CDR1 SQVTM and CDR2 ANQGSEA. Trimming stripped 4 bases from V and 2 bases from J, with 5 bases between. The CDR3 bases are TGCAGCGTTGCCCCCAACACTGAAGCTTTCTTT. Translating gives CSVAPNTEAFF.

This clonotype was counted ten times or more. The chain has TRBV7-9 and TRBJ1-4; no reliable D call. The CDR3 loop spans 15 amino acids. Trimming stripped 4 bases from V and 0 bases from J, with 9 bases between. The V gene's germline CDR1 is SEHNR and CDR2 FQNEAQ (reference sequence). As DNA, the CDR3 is TGTGCCAGCAGCTCACCCCTAGCAACTAATGAAAAACTGTTTTTT. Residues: CASSSPLATNEKLFF.

CDR3 sequence reads: CASSLVQNYGYTF. The DNA for the CDR3 is TGCGCCAGCAGCTTGGTTCAGAACTATGGCTACACCTTC. This chain joins TRBV5-1 and TRBJ1-2, with D hard to call. The germline gives CDR1 SGHRS, CDR2 YFSETQ. V lost 0 bases and J 2 bases, leaving 5 bases between the germline ends. The CDR3 extends over 13 amino acids.

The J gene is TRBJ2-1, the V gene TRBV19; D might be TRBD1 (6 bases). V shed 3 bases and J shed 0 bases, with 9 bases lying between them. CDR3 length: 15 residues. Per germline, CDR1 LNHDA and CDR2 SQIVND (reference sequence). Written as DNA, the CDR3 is TGTGCCAGTAGTATGAGGGGGAGCTCCTACAATGAGCAGTTCTTC. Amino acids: CASSMRGSSYNEQFF.

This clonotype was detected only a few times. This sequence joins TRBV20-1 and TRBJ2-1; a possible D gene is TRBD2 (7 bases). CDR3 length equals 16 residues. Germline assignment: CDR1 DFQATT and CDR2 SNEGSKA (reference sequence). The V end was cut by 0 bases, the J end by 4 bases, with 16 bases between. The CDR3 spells CSARDIMGGAYNEQFF. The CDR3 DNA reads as TGCAGTGCTAGAGACATCATGGGGGGGGCTTACAATGAGCAGTTCTTC.

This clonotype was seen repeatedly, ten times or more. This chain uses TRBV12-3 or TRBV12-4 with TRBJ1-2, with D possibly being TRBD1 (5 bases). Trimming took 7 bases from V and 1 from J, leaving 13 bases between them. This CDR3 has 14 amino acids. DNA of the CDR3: TGTGCCAGCACCGGGACGCATTTTAACTATGGCTACACCTTC. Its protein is CASTGTHFNYGYTF.

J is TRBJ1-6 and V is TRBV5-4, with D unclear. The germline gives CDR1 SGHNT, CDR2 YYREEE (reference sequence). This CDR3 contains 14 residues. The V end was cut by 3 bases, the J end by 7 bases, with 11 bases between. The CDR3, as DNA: TGTGCCAGCAGCTCTAGTGTCAGAAATTCACCCCTCCACTTT. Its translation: CASSSSVRNSPLHF.

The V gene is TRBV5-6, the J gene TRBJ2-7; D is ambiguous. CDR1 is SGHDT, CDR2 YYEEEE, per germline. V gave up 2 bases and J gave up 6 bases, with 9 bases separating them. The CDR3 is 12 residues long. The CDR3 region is CASSLGFREQYF. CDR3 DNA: TGTGCCAGCAGCTTAGGTTTTCGCGAGCAGTACTTC.

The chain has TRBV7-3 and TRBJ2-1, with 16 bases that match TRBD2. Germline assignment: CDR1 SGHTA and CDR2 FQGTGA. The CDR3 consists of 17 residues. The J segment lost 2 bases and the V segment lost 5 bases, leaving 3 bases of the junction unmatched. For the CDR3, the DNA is TGTGCCAGCAGCCGCGGGACTAGCGGGGGGGCCTACAATGAGCAGTTCTTC. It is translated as CASSRGTSGGAYNEQFF.

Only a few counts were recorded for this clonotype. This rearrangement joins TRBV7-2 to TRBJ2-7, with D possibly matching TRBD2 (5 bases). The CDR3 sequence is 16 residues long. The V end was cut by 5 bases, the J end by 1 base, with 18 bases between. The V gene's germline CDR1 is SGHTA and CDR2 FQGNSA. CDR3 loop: CASSGRGSYSSYEQYF. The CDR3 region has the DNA TGTGCCAGCAGCGGGAGAGGTAGCTACTCATCCTACGAGCAGTACTTC. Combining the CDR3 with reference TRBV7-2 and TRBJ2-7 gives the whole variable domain GAGVSQSPSNKVTEKGKDVELRCDPISGHTALYWYRQSLGQGLEFLIYFQGNSAPDKSGLPSDRFSAERTGGSVSTLTIQRTQQEDSAVYLCASSGRGSYSSYEQYFGPGTRLTVT.

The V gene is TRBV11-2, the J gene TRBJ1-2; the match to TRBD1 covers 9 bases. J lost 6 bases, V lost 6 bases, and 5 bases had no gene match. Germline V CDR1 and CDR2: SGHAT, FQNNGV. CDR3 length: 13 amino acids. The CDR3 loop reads CASSKNRGHGYTF. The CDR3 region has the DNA TGTGCCAGCAGTAAAAACAGGGGGCATGGCTACACCTTC.

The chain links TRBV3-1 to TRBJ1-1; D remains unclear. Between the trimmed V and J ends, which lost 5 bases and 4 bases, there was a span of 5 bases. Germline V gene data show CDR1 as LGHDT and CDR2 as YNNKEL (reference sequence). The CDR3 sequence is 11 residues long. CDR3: CASSGSTEAFF. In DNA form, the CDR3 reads TGTGCCAGCAGCGGGTCCACTGAAGCTTTCTTT.